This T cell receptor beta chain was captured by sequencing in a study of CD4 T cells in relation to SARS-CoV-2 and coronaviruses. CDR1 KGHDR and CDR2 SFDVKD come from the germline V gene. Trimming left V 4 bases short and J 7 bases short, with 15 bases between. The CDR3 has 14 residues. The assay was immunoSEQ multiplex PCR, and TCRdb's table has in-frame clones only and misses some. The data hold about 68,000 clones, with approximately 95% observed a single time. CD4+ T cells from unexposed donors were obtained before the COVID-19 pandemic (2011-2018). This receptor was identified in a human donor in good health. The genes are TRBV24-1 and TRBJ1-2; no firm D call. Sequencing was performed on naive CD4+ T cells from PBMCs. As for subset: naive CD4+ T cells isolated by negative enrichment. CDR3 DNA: TGTGCCACCAGTGAGACGGGGTCCGCGACTGGCTACACCTTC. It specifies CATSETGSATGYTF.